The subject of this entry is one T cell receptor beta chain. Its specificity is unknown. The source of the sample is a study of monozygotic twins with inflammatory bowel disease. Study findings and constraints: The analysis yielded no support for one strong signal or clonotype associated with IBD.

The UMIs contained a 6-nucleotide sample barcode. They were added by template switching during cDNA synthesis. Each CDR3 protein gets one entry in TCRdb, which reprocessed the 5' RACE reads and gives no DNA. The data show approximately 390,000 distinct CDR3 sequences, and the top ten clones hold 2% to 3%. CDR3 length: 16 amino acids. Germline V gene sequence: CDR1 SGHAT, CDR2 FQNNGV. The sample taken for sequencing was blood. This chain links TRBV11-2 with TRBJ2-5; the D gene TCRdb calls, TRBD2, cannot be checked with no DNA. The source of this sequence is a human donor with ulcerative colitis or Crohn's disease, or a healthy co-twin of an affected twin (not recorded which). The chain's CDR3 is CASSYELAGGEETQYF.